The 8 T cell receptor beta chains given below trace back to one sample, sequenced in a study of Ad26.COV2.S vaccination and SARS-CoV-2 variants. Only in-frame clones appear in the TCRdb table, and some are missing; sequencing was by immunoSEQ multiplex PCR. Found here are around 450,000 clones, around 90% of them singletons; the top ten hold around 4.2%. The treatment: 15 to 20 received Ad26.COV2.S at low or high dose, single or two shots; 5 received placebo; per-sample allocation not given. It was on day 63 after the first vaccine or placebo injection that samples were taken. The source material was peripheral blood, sampled in a trial of Ad26.COV2.S vaccine versus placebo. The receptors stem from a person between 18 and 65 years old who received the Ad26.COV2.S COVID-19 vaccine or a placebo.

The CDR3 is CASKVGISNQPQHF. As DNA, the CDR3 is TGTGCCAGCAAGGTGGGGATCAGCAATCAGCCCCAGCATTTT. The chain combines TRBV28 with TRBJ1-5; D remains unclear. The V end lost 7 bases, the J end lost 1 base, and 11 bases lay between the germline ends. There are 14 residues in the CDR3. Germline CDR1 and CDR2: MDHEN and SYDVKM.

The chain employs TRBV18 and TRBJ1-2; 7 bases agree with TRBD1. Germline assignment: CDR1 KGHSH and CDR2 LQKENI. This CDR3 region has 15 residues. V lost 3 bases to trimming and J lost 4 bases; unmatched junction nucleotides: 8. The CDR3 DNA sequence: TGTGCCAGCTCACCCCCTTCGGGACAGACCTATGGCTACACCTTC. It yields the protein CASSPPSGQTYGYTF.

This chain links TRBV27 with TRBJ2-1, with D uncertain. Germline CDR1 MNHEY, CDR2 SMNVEV (reference sequence). The CDR3 has 12 residues. V lost 5 bases to trimming and J lost 6 bases, with 8 bases between them. The CDR3 loop is CASSSRLNEQFF. CDR3 bases: TGTGCCAGCAGTAGCAGACTCAATGAGCAGTTCTTC.

The gene calls are TRBV5-1 and TRBJ1-2; D might be TRBD1 (5 bases). The germline CDR1 and CDR2 sequences are SGHRS and YFSETQ. There are 13 residues in the CDR3. The germline V and J ends were trimmed by 2 bases and 8 bases, with 13 bases remaining between them. The CDR3 bases are TGCGCCAGCAGCTTCTCACTACCAGGGGGCTACACCTTC. It encodes CASSFSLPGGYTF.

The chain recombines TRBV27 with TRBJ2-7, with 13 nucleotides matching TRBD2. Germline assignment: CDR1 MNHEY and CDR2 SMNVEV (reference sequence). The V segment lost 5 bases and the J segment 2 bases; nucleotides outside the gene matches: 9. This CDR3 is built from 17 residues. In nucleotides, the CDR3 is TGTGCCAGCAGTCTACTAGCGGGAGGGCCTGGGACCTACGAGCAGTACTTC. It codes for CASSLLAGGPGTYEQYF.

The chain links TRBV28 to TRBJ1-2; D ambiguous. CDR1 and CDR2 (germline): MDHEN, SYDVKM. With 3 bases removed from V and 1 base from J, the gap between germline ends came to 6 bases. The CDR3 extends over 13 amino acids. The CDR3 sequence is CASSLRNNYGYTF. The CDR3 nucleotides read TGTGCCAGCAGTTTGAGGAATAACTATGGCTACACCTTC.

The genes are TRBV19 and TRBJ2-7; D is unclear. The V end was cut by 6 bases, the J end by 3 bases, with 15 bases between. This CDR3 contains 14 residues. Germline CDR1 is LNHDA and CDR2 is SQIVND (reference sequence). DNA of the CDR3: TGTGCCAGTAGAGTCCAGGACGATATCTACGAGCAGTACTTC. Its translation: CASRVQDDIYEQYF.

This clone has just one count. The chain has TRBV11-1 and TRBJ1-1; 7 bases map to TRBD1. The germline V gene encodes CDR1 SGHAT and CDR2 FQDESV (reference sequence). V shed 3 bases and J 1 base; nucleotides not matched to a gene: 2. CDR3 length: 14 residues. As DNA, the CDR3 is TGTGCCAGCAGCTTCGGACAGGCGAACACTGAAGCTTTCTTT. Translation: CASSFGQANTEAFF.